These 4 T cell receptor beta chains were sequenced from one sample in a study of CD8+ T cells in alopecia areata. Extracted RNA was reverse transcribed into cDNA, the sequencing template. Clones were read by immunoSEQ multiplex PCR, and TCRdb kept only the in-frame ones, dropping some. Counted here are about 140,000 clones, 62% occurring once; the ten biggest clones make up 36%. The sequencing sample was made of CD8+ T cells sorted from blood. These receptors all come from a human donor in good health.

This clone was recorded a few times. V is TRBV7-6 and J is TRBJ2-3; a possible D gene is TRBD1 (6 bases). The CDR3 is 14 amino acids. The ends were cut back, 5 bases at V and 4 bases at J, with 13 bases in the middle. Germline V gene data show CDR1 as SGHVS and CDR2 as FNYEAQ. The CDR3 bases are TGTGCCAGCAGCCATGCGGACAGTCCAGATACGCAGTATTTT. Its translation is CASSHADSPDTQYF.

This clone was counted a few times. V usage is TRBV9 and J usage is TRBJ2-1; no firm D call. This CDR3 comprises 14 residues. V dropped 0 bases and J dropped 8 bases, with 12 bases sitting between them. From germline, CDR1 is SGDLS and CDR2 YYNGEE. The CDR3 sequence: CASSVGARPDEQFF. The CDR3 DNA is TGTGCCAGCAGCGTAGGCGCTCGTCCCGATGAGCAGTTCTTC.

The CDR3 sequence: CASSVGGNPQETQYF. CDR3 nucleotide sequence: TGTGCCAGCAGCGTAGGAGGAAACCCCCAAGAGACCCAGTACTTC. J is TRBJ2-5 and V is TRBV9; D is uncertain. Per germline, CDR1 SGDLS and CDR2 YYNGEE. This CDR3 is 15 amino acids long. Trimming stripped 0 bases from V and 1 base from J, with 10 bases between.

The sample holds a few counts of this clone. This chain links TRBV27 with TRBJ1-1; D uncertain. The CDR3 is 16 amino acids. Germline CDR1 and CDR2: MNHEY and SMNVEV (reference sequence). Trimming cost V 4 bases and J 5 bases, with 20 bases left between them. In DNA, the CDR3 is TGTGCCAGCAGTTCGCGCCGGGCCCCGCTTCTGACTGAAGCTTTCTTT. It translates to CASSSRRAPLLTEAFF.